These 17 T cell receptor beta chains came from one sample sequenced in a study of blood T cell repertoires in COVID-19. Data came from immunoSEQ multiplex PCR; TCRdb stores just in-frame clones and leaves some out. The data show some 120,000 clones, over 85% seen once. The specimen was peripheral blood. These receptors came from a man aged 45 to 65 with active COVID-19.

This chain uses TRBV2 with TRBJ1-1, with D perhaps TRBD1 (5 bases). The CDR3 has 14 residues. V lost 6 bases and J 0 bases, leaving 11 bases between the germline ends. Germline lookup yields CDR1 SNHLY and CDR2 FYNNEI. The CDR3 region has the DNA TGTGCCAGCAGGGGGGGGGATTTGAACACTGAAGCTTTCTTT. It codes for CASRGGDLNTEAFF.

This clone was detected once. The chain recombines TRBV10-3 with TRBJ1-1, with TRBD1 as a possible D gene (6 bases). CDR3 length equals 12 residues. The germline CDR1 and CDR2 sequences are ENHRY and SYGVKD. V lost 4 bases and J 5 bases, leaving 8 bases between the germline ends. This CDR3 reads CAISARGTEAFF. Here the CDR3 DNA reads TGTGCCATCAGTGCCAGGGGTACTGAAGCTTTCTTT.

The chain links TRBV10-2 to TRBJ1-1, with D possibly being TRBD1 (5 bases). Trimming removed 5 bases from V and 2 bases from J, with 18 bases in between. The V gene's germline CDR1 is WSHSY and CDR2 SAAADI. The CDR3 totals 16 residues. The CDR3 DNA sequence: TGCGCCAGCAGTAACCCTCCCGGGACTTATAACACTGAAGCTTTCTTT. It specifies CASSNPPGTYNTEAFF.

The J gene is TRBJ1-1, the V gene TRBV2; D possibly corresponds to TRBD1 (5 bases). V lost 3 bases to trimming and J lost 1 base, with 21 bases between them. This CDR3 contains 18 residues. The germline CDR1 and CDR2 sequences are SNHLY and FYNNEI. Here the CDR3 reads CASSEWQGGRMENTEAFF. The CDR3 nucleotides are TGTGCCAGCAGTGAGTGGCAGGGAGGCCGTATGGAGAACACTGAAGCTTTCTTT.

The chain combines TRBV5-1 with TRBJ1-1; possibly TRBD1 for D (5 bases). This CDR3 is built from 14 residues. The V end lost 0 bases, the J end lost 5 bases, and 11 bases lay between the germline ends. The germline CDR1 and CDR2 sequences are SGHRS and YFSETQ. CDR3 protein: CASSLVSGPTEAFF. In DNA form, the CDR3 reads TGCGCCAGCAGCTTGGTTTCAGGGCCGACTGAAGCTTTCTTT.

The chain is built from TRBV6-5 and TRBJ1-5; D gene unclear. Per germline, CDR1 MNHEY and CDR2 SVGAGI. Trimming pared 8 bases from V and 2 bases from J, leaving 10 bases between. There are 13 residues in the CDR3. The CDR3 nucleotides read TGTGCCAGCTCCACCGGAGGCAATCAGCCCCAGCATTTT. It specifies CASSTGGNQPQHF.

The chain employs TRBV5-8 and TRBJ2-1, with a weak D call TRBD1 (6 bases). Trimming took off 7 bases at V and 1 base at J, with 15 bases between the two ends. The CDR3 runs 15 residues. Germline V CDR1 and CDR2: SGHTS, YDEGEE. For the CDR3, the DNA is TGTGCCAGCCCAAGGGGGACCCAATCCTACAATGAGCAGTTCTTC. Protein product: CASPRGTQSYNEQFF.

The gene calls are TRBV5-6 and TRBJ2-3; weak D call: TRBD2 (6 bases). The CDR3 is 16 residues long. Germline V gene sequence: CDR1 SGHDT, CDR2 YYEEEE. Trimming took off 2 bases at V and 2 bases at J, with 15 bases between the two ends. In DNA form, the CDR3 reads TGTGCCAGCAGCTTAATAGCGGTGCGAGACACAGATACGCAGTATTTT. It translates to CASSLIAVRDTDTQYF.

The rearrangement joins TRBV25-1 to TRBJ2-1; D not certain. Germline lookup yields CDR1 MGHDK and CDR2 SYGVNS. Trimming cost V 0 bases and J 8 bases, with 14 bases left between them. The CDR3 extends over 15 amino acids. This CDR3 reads CASSEYSRVAHEQFF. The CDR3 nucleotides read TGTGCCAGCAGTGAATATTCGAGAGTAGCCCATGAGCAGTTCTTC.

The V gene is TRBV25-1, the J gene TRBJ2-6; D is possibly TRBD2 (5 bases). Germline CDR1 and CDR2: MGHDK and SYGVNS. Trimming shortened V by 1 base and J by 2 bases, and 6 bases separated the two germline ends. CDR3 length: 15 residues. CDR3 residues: CASSESGAGANVLTF. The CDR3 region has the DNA TGTGCCAGCAGTGAATCCGGGGCTGGGGCCAACGTCCTGACTTTC.

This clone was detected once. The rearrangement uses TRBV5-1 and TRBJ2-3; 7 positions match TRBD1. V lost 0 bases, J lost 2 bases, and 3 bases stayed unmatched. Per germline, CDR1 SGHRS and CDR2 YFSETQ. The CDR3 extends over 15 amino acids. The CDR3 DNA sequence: TGCGCCAGCAGCTTGGACAGGGGAGTCACAGATACGCAGTATTTT. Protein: CASSLDRGVTDTQYF.

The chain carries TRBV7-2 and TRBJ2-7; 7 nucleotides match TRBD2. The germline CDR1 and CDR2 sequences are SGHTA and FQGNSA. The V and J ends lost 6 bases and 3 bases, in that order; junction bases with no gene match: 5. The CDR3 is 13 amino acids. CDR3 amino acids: CASRGGAVYEQYF. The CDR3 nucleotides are TGTGCCAGCAGGGGAGGGGCGGTCTACGAGCAGTACTTC.

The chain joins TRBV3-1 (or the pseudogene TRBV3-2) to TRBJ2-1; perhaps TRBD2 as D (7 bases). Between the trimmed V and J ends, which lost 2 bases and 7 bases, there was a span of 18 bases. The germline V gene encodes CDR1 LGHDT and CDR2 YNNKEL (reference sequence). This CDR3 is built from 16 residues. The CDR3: CASSQFTRGAGNEQFF. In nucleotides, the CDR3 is TGTGCCAGCAGCCAATTTACCCGGGGGGCCGGGAATGAGCAGTTCTTC.

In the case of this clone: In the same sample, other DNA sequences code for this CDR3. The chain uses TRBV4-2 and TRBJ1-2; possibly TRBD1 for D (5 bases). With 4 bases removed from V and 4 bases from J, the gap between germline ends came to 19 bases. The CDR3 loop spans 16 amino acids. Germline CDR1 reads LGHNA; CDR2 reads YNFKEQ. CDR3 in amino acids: CASSRALGQDLYGYTF. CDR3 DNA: TGTGCCAGCAGCCGGGCCCTGGGGCAGGACCTCTATGGCTACACCTTC.

CDR3 bases: TGCGCCAGCAGCCAAGGGGTGACAGATTATGGCTACACCTTC. Protein product: CASSQGVTDYGYTF. The chain is built from TRBV4-1 and TRBJ1-2; a weak D match, TRBD1 (5 bases). The CDR3 sequence is 14 residues long. V lost 1 base to trimming and J lost 5 bases, with 11 bases between them. CDR1 and CDR2 (germline): MGHRA, YSYEKL.

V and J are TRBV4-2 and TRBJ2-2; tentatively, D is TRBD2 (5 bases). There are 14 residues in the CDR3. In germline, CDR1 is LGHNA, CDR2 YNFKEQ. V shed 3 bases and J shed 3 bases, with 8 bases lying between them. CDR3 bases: TGTGCCAGCAGCCATCCCGGGGACACCGGGGAGCTGTTTTTT. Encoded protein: CASSHPGDTGELFF.

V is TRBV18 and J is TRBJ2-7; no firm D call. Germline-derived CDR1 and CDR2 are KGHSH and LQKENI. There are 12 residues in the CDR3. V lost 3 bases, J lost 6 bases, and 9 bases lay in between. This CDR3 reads CASSPSPGEQYV. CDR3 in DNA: TGTGCCAGCTCACCCTCCCCGGGCGAGCAGTACGTC.